This entry describes one T cell receptor beta chain. Its antigen is unidentified. Germline-derived CDR1 and CDR2 are SGHVS and FQNEAQ. V lost 7 bases to trimming and J lost 7 bases, with 8 bases between them. The CDR3 sequence is 12 residues long. Recipient blood drawn about 28 days pretransplant and days 30, 100, 180 after. Some clones are missing from TCRdb's copy, which holds only in-frame ones; the method was immunoSEQ multiplex PCR. The sample carries more than 25,000 clones, about 94% recorded once. This sample is drawn from a study of T cell clonotyping in hematopoietic cell transplantation. General study findings and limits: Broader posttransplant TCR repertoire diversity was predicted by graft donor and pretransplant recipient Inverse Simpson Index values. Cells were unsorted, so CD4 and CD8 contributions were not separated. Few recipient clonotypes overlapped donors; over 95% were de novo at given depth.

The starting material was PBMCs, obtained 100 days after allogeneic stem cell transplant. The clonotype was recovered from a female patient aged 50 to 60 who had an allogeneic stem cell transplant from a related donor, so the T cells may come from the graft donor. Some clones in this sample may be carry-over from other donors' samples. The chain couples TRBV7-8 to TRBJ1-6; D unresolved. The CDR3 sequence: CASKGYNSPLHF. CDR3 sequence (DNA): TGTGCCAGCAAGGGATACAATTCACCCCTCCACTTT.